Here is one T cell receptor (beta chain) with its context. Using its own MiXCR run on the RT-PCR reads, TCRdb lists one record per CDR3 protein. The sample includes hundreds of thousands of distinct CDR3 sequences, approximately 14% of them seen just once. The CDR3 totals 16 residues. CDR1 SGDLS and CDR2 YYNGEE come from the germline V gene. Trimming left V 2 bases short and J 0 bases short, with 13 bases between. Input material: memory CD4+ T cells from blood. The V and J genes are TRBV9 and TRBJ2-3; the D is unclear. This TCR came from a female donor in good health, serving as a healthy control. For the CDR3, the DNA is TGTGCCAGCAGCGTCCCCACGTCAGAAAGCACAGATACGCAGTATTTT. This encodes CASSVPTSESTDTQYF.